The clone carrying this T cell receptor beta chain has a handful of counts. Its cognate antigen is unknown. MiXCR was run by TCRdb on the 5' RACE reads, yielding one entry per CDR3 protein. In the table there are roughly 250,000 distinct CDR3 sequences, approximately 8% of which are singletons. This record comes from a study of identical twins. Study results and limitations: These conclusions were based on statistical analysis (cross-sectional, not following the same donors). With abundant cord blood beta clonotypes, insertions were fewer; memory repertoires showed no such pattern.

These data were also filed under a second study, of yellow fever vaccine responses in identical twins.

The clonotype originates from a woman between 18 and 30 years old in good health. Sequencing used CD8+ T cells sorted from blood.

CDR3 bases: TGTGCCAGCAGTCCCTATGAACTAGTCCACACCGGGGAGCTGTTTTTT. It is translated as CASSPYELVHTGELFF. V and J are TRBV2 and TRBJ2-2; tentatively, D is TRBD2 (5 bases). This CDR3 contains 16 residues. Trimming shortened V by 5 bases and J by 3 bases, and 16 bases separated the two germline ends. The germline V gene encodes CDR1 SNHLY and CDR2 FYNNEI.